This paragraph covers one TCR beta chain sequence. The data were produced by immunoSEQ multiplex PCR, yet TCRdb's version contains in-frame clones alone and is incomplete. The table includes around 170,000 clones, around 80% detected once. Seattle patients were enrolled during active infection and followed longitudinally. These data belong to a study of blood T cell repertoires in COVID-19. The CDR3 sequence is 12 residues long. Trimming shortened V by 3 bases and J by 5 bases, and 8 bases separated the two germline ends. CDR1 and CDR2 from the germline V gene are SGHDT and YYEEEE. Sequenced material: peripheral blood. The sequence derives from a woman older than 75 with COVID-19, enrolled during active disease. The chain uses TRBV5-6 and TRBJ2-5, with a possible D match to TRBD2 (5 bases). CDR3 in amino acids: CASSSIAETQYF. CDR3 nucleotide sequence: TGTGCCAGCAGCTCCATAGCGGAGACCCAGTACTTC.